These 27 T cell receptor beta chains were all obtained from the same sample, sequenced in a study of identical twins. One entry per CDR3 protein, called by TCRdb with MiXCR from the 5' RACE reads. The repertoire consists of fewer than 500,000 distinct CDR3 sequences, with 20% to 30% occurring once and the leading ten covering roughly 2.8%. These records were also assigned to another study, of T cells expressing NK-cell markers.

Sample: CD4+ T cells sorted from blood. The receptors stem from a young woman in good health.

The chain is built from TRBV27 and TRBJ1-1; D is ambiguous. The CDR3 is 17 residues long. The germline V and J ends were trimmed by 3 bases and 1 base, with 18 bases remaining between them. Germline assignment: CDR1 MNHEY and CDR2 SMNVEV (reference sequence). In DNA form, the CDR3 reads TGTGCCAGCAGTTTTTATGGAGGGAGGCTTACGAACACTGAAGCTTTCTTT. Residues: CASSFYGGRLTNTEAFF.

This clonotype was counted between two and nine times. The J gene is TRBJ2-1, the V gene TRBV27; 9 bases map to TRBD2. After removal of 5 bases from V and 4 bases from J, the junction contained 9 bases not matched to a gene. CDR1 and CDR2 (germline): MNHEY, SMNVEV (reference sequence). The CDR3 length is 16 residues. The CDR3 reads CASSPWGAGGYNEQFF. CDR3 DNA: TGTGCCAGCAGTCCGTGGGGAGCGGGAGGTTACAATGAGCAGTTCTTC.

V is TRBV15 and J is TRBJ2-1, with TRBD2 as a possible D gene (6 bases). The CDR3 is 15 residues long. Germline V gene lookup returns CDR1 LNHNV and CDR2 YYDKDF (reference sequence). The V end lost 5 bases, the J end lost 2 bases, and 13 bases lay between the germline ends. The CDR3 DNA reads TGTGCCACCAGCCTGGCGGGATTGACCTACAATGAGCAGTTCTTC. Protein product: CATSLAGLTYNEQFF.

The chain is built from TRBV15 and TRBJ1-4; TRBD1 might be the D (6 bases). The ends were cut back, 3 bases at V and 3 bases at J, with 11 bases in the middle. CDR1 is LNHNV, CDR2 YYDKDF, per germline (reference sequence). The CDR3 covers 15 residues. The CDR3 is CATSSHRASNEKLFF. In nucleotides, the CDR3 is TGTGCCACCAGCAGCCACAGGGCCTCTAATGAAAAACTGTTTTTT.

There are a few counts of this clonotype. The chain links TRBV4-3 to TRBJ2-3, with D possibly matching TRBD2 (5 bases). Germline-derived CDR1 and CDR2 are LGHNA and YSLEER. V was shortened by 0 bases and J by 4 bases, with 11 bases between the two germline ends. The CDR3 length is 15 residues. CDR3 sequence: CASSQDARAPDTQYF. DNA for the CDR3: TGCGCCAGCAGCCAAGATGCGCGGGCCCCAGATACGCAGTATTTT.

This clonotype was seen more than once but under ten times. CDR3 sequence (DNA): TGTGCCAGCAGCCTCGCGGGGGGGCAGTTCTTC. Residues: CASSLAGGQFF. This sequence joins TRBV16 and TRBJ2-1, with TRBD2 matching 8 bases. Germline V gene sequence: CDR1 KGHSY, CDR2 FQNENV. The CDR3 is 11 amino acids. With V trimmed by 4 bases and J by 12 bases, 2 bases remained unmatched. Variable domain in full (rest from reference TRBV16 and TRBJ2-1): GEEVAQTPKHLVRGEGQKAKLYCAPIKGHSYVFWYQQVLKNEFKFLISFQNENVFDETGMPKERFSAKCLPNSPCSLEIQATKLEDSAVYFCASSLAGGQFFGPGTRLTVL.

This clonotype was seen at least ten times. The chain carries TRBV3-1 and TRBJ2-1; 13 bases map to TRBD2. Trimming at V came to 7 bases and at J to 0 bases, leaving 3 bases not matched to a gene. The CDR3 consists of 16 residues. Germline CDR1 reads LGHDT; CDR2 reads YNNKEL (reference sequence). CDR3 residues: CASTRLAGGSYNEQFF. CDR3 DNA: TGTGCCAGCACTCGACTAGCGGGGGGCTCCTACAATGAGCAGTTCTTC.

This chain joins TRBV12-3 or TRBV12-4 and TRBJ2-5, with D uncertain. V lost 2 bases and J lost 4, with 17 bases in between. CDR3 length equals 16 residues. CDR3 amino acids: CASSLWLTGLSETQYF. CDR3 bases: TGTGCCAGCAGTTTATGGCTCACCGGCCTTTCAGAGACCCAGTACTTC.

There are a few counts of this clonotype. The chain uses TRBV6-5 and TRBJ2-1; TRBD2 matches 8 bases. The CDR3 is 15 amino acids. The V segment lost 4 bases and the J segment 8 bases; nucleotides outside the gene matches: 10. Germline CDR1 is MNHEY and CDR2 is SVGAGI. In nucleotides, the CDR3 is TGTGCCAGCAGTTCCTCAACGGGGGGGCAGGATGAGCAGTTCTTC. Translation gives CASSSSTGGQDEQFF.

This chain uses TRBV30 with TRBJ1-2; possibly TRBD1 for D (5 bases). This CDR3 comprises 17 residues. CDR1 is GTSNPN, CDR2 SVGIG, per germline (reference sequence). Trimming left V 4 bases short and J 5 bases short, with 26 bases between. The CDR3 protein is CAWNKPSGRSLHYGYTF. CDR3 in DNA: TGTGCCTGGAATAAACCTTCAGGGCGCAGTCTGCATTATGGCTACACCTTC.

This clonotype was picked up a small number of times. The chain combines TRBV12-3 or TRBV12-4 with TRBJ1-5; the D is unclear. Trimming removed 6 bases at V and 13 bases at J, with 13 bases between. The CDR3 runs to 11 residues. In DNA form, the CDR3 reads TGTGCCAGCAGCCCAGACACCCATCAGCATTTT. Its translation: CASSPDTHQHF.

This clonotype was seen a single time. The CDR3, as DNA: TGTGCCAGCAGCTTGAAGGTAGCCACAGATACGCAGTATTTT. Translated, it gives CASSLKVATDTQYF. V gene TRBV5-6 combines with J gene TRBJ2-3; no definite D call. Germline CDR1 reads SGHDT; CDR2 reads YYEEEE. V lost 1 base, J lost 2 bases, and 8 bases lay in between. The CDR3 has 14 amino acids.

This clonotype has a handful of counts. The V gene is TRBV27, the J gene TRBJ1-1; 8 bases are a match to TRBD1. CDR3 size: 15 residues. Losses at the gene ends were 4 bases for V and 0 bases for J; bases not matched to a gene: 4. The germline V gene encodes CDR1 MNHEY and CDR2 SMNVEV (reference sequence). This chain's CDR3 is CASSSTGVMNTEAFF. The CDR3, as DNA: TGTGCCAGCAGTTCGACAGGGGTCATGAACACTGAAGCTTTCTTT.

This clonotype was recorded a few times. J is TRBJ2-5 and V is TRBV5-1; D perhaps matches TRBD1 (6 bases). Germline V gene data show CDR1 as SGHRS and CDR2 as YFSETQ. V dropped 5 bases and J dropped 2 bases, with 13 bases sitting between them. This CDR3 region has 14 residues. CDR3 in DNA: TGCGCCAGCAGTAATATAGGGGGTCAAGAGACCCAGTACTTC. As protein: CASSNIGGQETQYF.

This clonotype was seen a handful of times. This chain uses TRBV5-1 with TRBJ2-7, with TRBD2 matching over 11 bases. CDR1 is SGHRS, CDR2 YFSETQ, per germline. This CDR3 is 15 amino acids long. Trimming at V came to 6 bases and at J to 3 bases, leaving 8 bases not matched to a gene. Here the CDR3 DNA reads TGCGCCAGCAATGACGGGACTAGCGGTTACTACGAGCAGTACTTC. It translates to CASNDGTSGYYEQYF.

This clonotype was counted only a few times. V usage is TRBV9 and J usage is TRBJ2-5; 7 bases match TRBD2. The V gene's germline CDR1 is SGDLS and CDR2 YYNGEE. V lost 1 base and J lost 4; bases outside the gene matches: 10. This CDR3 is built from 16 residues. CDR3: CASSVRSGTTGETQYF. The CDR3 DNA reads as TGTGCCAGCAGCGTAAGAAGCGGGACCACCGGAGAGACCCAGTACTTC.

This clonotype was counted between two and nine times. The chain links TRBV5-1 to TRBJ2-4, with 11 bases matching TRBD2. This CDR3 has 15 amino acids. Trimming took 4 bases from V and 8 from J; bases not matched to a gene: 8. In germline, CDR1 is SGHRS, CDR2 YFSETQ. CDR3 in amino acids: CASSTLSGGAHIQYF. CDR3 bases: TGCGCCAGCAGCACCCTTAGCGGGGGGGCTCACATTCAGTACTTC.

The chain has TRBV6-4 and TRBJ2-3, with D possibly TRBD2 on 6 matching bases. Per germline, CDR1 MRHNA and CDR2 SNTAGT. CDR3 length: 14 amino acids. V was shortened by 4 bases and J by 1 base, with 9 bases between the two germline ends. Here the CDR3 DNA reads TGTGCCAGCAGTGGGACTATCGGCACAGATACGCAGTATTTT. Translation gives CASSGTIGTDTQYF.

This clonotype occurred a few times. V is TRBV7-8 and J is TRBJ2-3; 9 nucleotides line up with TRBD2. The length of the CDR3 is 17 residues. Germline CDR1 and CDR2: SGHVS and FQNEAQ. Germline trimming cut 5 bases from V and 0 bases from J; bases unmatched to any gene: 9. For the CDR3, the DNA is TGTGCCAGCAGCGATTCCTTGGCGGGGGGGAGCACAGATACGCAGTATTTT. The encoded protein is CASSDSLAGGSTDTQYF. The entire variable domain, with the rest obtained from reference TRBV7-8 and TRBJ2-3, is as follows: GAGVSQSPRYKVAKRGQDVALRCDPISGHVSLFWYQQALGQGPEFLTYFQNEAQLDKSGLPSDRFFAERPEGSVSTLKIQRTQQEDSAVYLCASSDSLAGGSTDTQYFGPGTRLTVL.

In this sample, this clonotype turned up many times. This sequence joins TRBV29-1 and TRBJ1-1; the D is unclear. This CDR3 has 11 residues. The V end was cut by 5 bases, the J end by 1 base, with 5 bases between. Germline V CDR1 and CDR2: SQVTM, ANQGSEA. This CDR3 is CSVYQNTEAFF. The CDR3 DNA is TGCAGCGTTTACCAGAACACTGAAGCTTTCTTT.

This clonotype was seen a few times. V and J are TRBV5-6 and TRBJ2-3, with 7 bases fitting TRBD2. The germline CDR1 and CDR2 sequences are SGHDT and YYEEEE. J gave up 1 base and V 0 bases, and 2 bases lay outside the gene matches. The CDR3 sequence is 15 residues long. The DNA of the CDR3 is TGTGCCAGCAGCTTGGACGCGGGGGGCACAGATACGCAGTATTTT. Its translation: CASSLDAGGTDTQYF.

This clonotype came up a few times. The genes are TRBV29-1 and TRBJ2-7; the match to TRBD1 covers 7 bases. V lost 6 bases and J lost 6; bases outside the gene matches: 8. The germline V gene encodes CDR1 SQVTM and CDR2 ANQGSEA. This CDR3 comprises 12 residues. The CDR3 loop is CSVATGPFEQYF. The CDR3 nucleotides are TGCAGCGTAGCGACAGGGCCCTTCGAGCAGTACTTC.

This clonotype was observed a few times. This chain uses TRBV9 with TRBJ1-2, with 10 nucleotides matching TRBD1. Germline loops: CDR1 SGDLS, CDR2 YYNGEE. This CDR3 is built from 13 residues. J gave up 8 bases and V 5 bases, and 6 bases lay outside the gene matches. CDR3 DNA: TGTGCCAGCAGATTTGGGACAGGGGAAGGCTACACCTTC. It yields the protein CASRFGTGEGYTF.

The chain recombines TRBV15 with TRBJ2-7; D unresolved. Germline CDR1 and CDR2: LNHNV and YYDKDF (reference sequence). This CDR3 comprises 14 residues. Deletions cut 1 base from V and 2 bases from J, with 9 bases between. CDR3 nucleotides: TGTGCCACCAGCAGAGTGGCAGGCCCCTACGAGCAGTACTTC. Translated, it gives CATSRVAGPYEQYF.

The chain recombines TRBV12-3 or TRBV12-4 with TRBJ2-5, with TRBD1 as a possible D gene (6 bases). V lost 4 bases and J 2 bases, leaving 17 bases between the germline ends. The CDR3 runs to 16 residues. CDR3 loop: CASSSPTGVGQETQYF. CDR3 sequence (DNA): TGTGCCAGCAGTTCCCCGACAGGCGTGGGGCAAGAGACCCAGTACTTC.

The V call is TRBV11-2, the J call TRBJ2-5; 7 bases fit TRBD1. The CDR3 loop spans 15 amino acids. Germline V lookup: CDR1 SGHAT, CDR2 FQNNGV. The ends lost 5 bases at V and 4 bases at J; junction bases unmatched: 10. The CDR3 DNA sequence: TGTGCCAGCAGCCCCGGGACAGCGTTAGGAGAGACCCAGTACTTC. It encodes CASSPGTALGETQYF.

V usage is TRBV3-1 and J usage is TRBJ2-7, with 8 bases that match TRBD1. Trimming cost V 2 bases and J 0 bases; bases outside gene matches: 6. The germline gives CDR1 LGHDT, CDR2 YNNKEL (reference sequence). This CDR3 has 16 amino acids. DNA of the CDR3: TGTGCCAGCAGCCAACGGGGACAGGACGGCTCCTACGAGCAGTACTTC. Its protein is CASSQRGQDGSYEQYF.